This TCR beta chain originates from a study of cytomegalovirus exposure and HLA in healthy donors. Study summary: In an early release, HLA-typed donors contributed 90 million or so unique TCR sequences. Study findings and constraints: Being productive about 90% or about 30% of the time was typical of most TCR beta V segments in an earlier analysis. Association with HLA alleles at 0.05 false discovery rate was found for roughly 17,000 TCR beta sequences in a later analysis. Cytomegalovirus-associated status was assigned to some 160 TCR beta chains.

CDR1 is MNHEY and CDR2 is SMNVEV in the germline V gene (reference sequence). The CDR3 is made up of 15 amino acids. V was cut by 2 bases and J by 1 base, with 9 bases left in between. In its sample, this clone was seen once. Its antigen is undetermined. With 60 Vbeta and 13 Jbeta primers, the PCR was carried out. Clones were sequenced by immunoSEQ multiplex PCR, and TCRdb holds only the in-frame ones, with some missing. The sample shows roughly 200,000 clones, around 80% of them seen only once. The origin of this receptor is a woman aged 25-40 years in good health and CMV-seropositive. The specimen was PBMCs. This chain joins TRBV27 and TRBJ1-5; D perhaps matches TRBD1 (6 bases). In DNA form, the CDR3 reads TGTGCCAGCAGTTTAGTGGGGGCAAGCAATCAGCCCCAGCATTTT. This encodes CASSLVGASNQPQHF.